Listed here are 24 T cell receptor beta chains from one sample, sequenced in a study of shared clonotypes between healthy human individuals. Some clones are missing from TCRdb's copy, which holds only in-frame ones; the method was immunoSEQ multiplex PCR. The table records roughly 500,000 clones, about 79% of them present only once. The sample consisted of PBMCs. All receptors derive from a woman between 40 and 55 years old in good health. Some clones in this sample may be carry-over from other donors' samples.

In DNA, the CDR3 is TGTGCCAGCAGCGATGGTCCTCACGTAGGGGAGACCCAGTACTTC. Its translation: CASSDGPHVGETQYF. J is TRBJ2-5 and V is TRBV9; D call uncertain. CDR3 length: 15 amino acids. Germline V CDR1 and CDR2: SGDLS, YYNGEE. Trimming shortened V by 3 bases and J by 5 bases, and 17 bases separated the two germline ends.

This chain joins TRBV18 and TRBJ2-5; D unresolved. This CDR3 has 13 amino acids. V shed 2 bases and J shed 3 bases, with 7 bases lying between them. Germline loops: CDR1 KGHSH, CDR2 LQKENI. The CDR3 coding sequence is TGTGCCAGCTCACCAGCCAGAAAAGAGACCCAGTACTTC. It specifies CASSPARKETQYF.

The V and J genes are TRBV7-3 and TRBJ2-6; D could derive from TRBD1 or TRBD2 (5 bases each). The V gene lost 1 base and the J gene lost 1 base, with 29 bases spanning the gap. This CDR3 is 23 amino acids long. In germline, CDR1 is SGHTA, CDR2 FQGTGA. This chain's CDR3 is CASSLKALRPPHGTHSGANVLTF. CDR3 nucleotide sequence: TGTGCCAGCAGCTTAAAAGCTTTACGGCCCCCCCACGGGACGCATTCTGGGGCCAACGTCCTGACTTTC. The full variable domain, with the rest looked up from reference TRBV7-3 and TRBJ2-6, is GAGVSQTPSNKVTEKGKYVELRCDPISGHTALYWYRQSLGQGPEFLIYFQGTGAADDSGLPNDRFFAVRPEGSVSTLKIQRTERGDSAVYLCASSLKALRPPHGTHSGANVLTFGAGSRLTVL.

The CDR3 region has the DNA TGTGCCACCAGCAGAGATCCGGGATTGGGCAATGAGCAGTTCTTC. It codes for CATSRDPGLGNEQFF. This chain links TRBV15 with TRBJ2-1; maybe TRBD2 (5 bases). Trimming stripped 0 bases from V and 6 bases from J, with 12 bases between. Germline V gene sequence: CDR1 LNHNV, CDR2 YYDKDF (reference sequence). This CDR3 region has 15 residues. Based on the CDR3 plus reference TRBV15 and TRBJ2-1, the full variable domain is DAMVIQNPRYQVTQFGKPVTLSCSQTLNHNVMYWYQQKSSQAPKLLFHYYDKDFNNEADTPDNFQSRRPNTSFCFLDIRSPGLGDTAMYLCATSRDPGLGNEQFFGPGTRLTVL.

This clone was picked up a small number of times. The chain couples TRBV2 to TRBJ1-1; no clear D. The CDR3 covers 14 residues. Trimming left V 2 bases short and J 5 bases short, with 12 bases between. CDR1 is SNHLY, CDR2 FYNNEI, per germline. CDR3 region: CASSESVGITEAFF. The DNA for the CDR3 is TGTGCCAGCAGTGAATCTGTGGGGATAACTGAAGCTTTCTTT. Looking up the rest from reference TRBV2 and TRBJ1-1 gives the full variable domain: EPEVTQTPSHQVTQMGQEVILRCVPISNHLYFYWYRQILGQKVEFLVSFYNNEISEKSEIFDDQFSVERPDGSNFTLKIRSTKLEDSAMYFCASSESVGITEAFFGQGTRLTVV.

In its sample, this clone was seen once. The V gene is TRBV30, the J gene TRBJ1-5; D unclear. In germline, CDR1 is GTSNPN, CDR2 SVGIG (reference sequence). The CDR3 extends over 14 amino acids. Trimming stripped 4 bases from V and 1 base from J, with 11 bases between. The chain's CDR3 is CAWKRSHSNQPQHF. For the CDR3, the DNA is TGTGCCTGGAAGAGGAGCCACAGCAATCAGCCCCAGCATTTT.

In regard to this clone: The sample carries other DNA sequences with the same CDR3. J is TRBJ1-2 and V is TRBV9; D remains unclear. The CDR3 is made up of 11 amino acids. The germline V gene encodes CDR1 SGDLS and CDR2 YYNGEE. V was shortened by 0 bases and J by 4 bases, with 1 base between the two germline ends. The CDR3 protein is CASSVGYGYTF. The CDR3 coding sequence is TGTGCCAGCAGCGTAGGCTATGGCTACACCTTC.

The count of this clone is one. A read error may explain this, as a much larger clone is one base away. The chain has TRBV7-9 and TRBJ2-3, with D possibly TRBD2 on 6 matching bases. V lost 5 bases to trimming and J lost 5 bases, with 8 bases between them. Germline V lookup: CDR1 SEHNR, CDR2 FQNEAQ (reference sequence). The CDR3 contains 12 residues. The CDR3 nucleotides are TGTGCCAGCAGCCAAGCGGGAGATACGCAGTATTTT. This encodes CASSQAGDTQYF.

The chain is built from TRBV30 and TRBJ2-5; the match to TRBD2 covers 11 bases. Germline assignment: CDR1 GTSNPN and CDR2 SVGIG (reference sequence). V shed 5 bases and J 9 bases; nucleotides not matched to a gene: 5. The CDR3 length is 12 residues. CDR3 DNA sequence: TGTGCCTGGGGGACTAGCGGAGGGTCCCAGTACTTC. The encoded protein is CAWGTSGGSQYF.

This clone was recorded a few times. The chain links TRBV18 to TRBJ2-6; TRBD1 agrees at 7 bases. The germline V gene encodes CDR1 KGHSH and CDR2 LQKENI. V shed 1 base and J 2 bases; nucleotides not matched to a gene: 5. The CDR3 is made up of 17 amino acids. CDR3 DNA: TGTGCCAGCTCACCACGACCGACAGGGACTGGGGCCAACGTCCTGACTTTC. Amino acid sequence: CASSPRPTGTGANVLTF.

This chain links TRBV11-2 with TRBJ1-1, with 10 bases that match TRBD1. Germline trimming cut 5 bases from V and 5 bases from J; bases unmatched to any gene: 8. CDR3 length equals 15 residues. Germline V gene sequence: CDR1 SGHAT, CDR2 FQNNGV. CDR3 residues: CASSLAGTGVTEAFF. In DNA, the CDR3 is TGTGCCAGCAGCCTAGCCGGGACAGGGGTTACTGAAGCTTTCTTT.

Details on this clone: One end of the junction varies from germline; a read error may be responsible. This rearrangement joins TRBV5-4 to TRBJ1-1; tentative D call: TRBD1 (5 bases). Germline V CDR1 and CDR2: SGHNT, YYREEE (reference sequence). The CDR3 covers 14 residues. The CDR3 spells CASSLTGGNTEAFF. CDR3 DNA sequence: TGCGCCAGCAGCCTCACAGGTGGGAACACTGAAGCTTTCTTT. Full variable domain (remainder filled in from reference TRBV5-4 and TRBJ1-1): ETGVTQSPTHLIKTRGQQVTLRCSSQSGHNTVSWYQQALGQGPQFIFQYYREEENGRGNFPPRFSGLQFPNYSSELNVNALELDDSALYLCASSLTGGNTEAFFGQGTRLTVV.

The genes are TRBV7-2 and TRBJ2-4, with a weak D call TRBD1 (5 bases). The V gene's germline CDR1 is SGHTA and CDR2 FQGNSA. This CDR3 has 14 amino acids. V lost 4 bases and J lost 0, with 7 bases in between. In DNA, the CDR3 is TGTGCCAGCAGCTCCCAGGGAGCCAAAAACATTCAGTACTTC. Translated, it gives CASSSQGAKNIQYF.

In DNA, the CDR3 is TGTGCCAGCTCACGACAGGGCGACTCCTACGAGCAGTACTTC. It specifies CASSRQGDSYEQYF. The V gene is TRBV18, the J gene TRBJ2-7; 7 bases are shared with TRBD1. Germline V lookup: CDR1 KGHSH, CDR2 LQKENI. Germline trimming cut 4 bases from V and 0 bases from J; bases unmatched to any gene: 3. The CDR3 runs to 14 residues.

V is TRBV28 and J is TRBJ1-1; D perhaps matches TRBD1 (5 bases). The CDR3 has 14 amino acids. Germline lookup yields CDR1 MDHEN and CDR2 SYDVKM. The V end was cut by 5 bases, the J end by 8 bases, with 18 bases between. CDR3 bases: TGTGCCAGCAGTCCCCCAGGGTCTTCACGGGAAGCTTTCTTT. Translated, it gives CASSPPGSSREAFF. Together with reference TRBV28 and TRBJ1-1, the CDR3 gives the full variable domain: DVKVTQSSRYLVKRTGEKVFLECVQDMDHENMFWYRQDPGLGLRLIYFSYDVKMKEKGDIPEGYSVSREKKERFSLILESASTNQTSMYLCASSPPGSSREAFFGQGTRLTVV.

The chain is built from TRBV27 and TRBJ1-5, with 9 positions matching TRBD1. Looked up from germline, CDR1 is MNHEY and CDR2 is SMNVEV (reference sequence). This CDR3 has 16 amino acids. V shed 5 bases and J 7 bases; nucleotides not matched to a gene: 12. The CDR3 protein is CASSASGTGISQPQHF. CDR3 coding DNA: TGTGCCAGCAGTGCCTCTGGGACAGGGATTTCGCAGCCCCAGCATTTT.

V usage is TRBV4-1 and J usage is TRBJ1-1, with unresolved D. V lost 4 bases to trimming and J lost 0 bases, with 12 bases between them. CDR3 size: 15 residues. Looked up from germline, CDR1 is MGHRA and CDR2 is YSYEKL. The CDR3 sequence is CASSPRTQLNTEAFF. The CDR3 DNA follows: TGCGCCAGCAGCCCGAGGACCCAACTGAACACTGAAGCTTTCTTT.

V gene TRBV5-1 combines with J gene TRBJ1-2, with 7 bases aligning to TRBD1. Germline V gives CDR1 SGHRS, CDR2 YFSETQ. The CDR3 totals 13 residues. Unmatched junction bases numbered 8, after V lost 4 bases and J lost 8 bases. CDR3 sequence: CASSPGTADGYTF. The CDR3 nucleotides read TGCGCCAGCAGCCCCGGGACAGCGGACGGCTACACCTTC.

A few counts support this clone. This chain connects TRBV6-1 to TRBJ2-7; possibly TRBD2 for D (5 bases). CDR3 size: 14 residues. CDR1 MNHNS and CDR2 SASEGT come from the germline V gene. V was clipped by 0 bases and J by 6 bases, with 12 bases between them. CDR3 nucleotides: TGTGCCAGCAGTGAAGCGGGAGCCGGATCCGAGCAGTACTTC. Encoded protein: CASSEAGAGSEQYF.

The chain combines TRBV7-9 with TRBJ1-1; D gene unclear. The ends were cut back, 2 bases at V and 4 bases at J, with 14 bases in the middle. CDR1 and CDR2 from the germline V gene are SEHNR and FQNEAQ (reference sequence). The CDR3 extends over 15 amino acids. The CDR3 reads CASSLLASGGTEAFF. The DNA for the CDR3 is TGTGCCAGCAGCTTATTGGCCTCGGGTGGCACTGAAGCTTTCTTT. Complete variable domain (other parts from reference TRBV7-9 and TRBJ1-1): DTGVSQNPRHKITKRGQNVTFRCDPISEHNRLYWYRQTLGQGPEFLTYFQNEAQLEKSRLLSDRFSAERPKGSFSTLEIQRTEQGDSAMYLCASSLLASGGTEAFFGQGTRLTVV.

The chain carries TRBV5-1 and TRBJ2-7; D uncertain. V dropped 2 bases and J dropped 1 base, with 13 bases sitting between them. This CDR3 comprises 15 residues. Germline V CDR1 and CDR2: SGHRS, YFSETQ. The CDR3 DNA reads as TGCGCCAGCAGCTTAGTGGCCCAAAGTTCCTACGAGCAGTACTTC. Protein product: CASSLVAQSSYEQYF.

This rearrangement joins TRBV18 to TRBJ1-2, with unresolved D. This CDR3 comprises 13 residues. Trimming took 5 bases from V and 4 from J, leaving 11 bases between them. Germline CDR1 and CDR2: KGHSH and LQKENI. The CDR3, as DNA: TGTGCCAGCTCAATCGAGGTTCTCTATGGCTACACCTTC. This gives the protein CASSIEVLYGYTF.

The CDR3 protein is CASSSPSRGEQYF. CDR3 DNA sequence: TGTGCCAGCAGCTCCCCAAGTAGGGGCGAGCAGTACTTC. The chain combines TRBV4-2 with TRBJ2-7; D possibly corresponds to TRBD1 (5 bases). Deletions cut 5 bases from V and 6 bases from J, with 14 bases between. Germline V gene lookup returns CDR1 LGHNA and CDR2 YNFKEQ. The CDR3 length is 13 residues.

As concerns this clone: The identical CDR3 is also encoded by other nucleotide sequences in the sample. V and J are TRBV9 and TRBJ2-1, with D perhaps matching TRBD1 (5 bases). Trimming removed 0 bases from V and 2 bases from J, with 6 bases in between. This CDR3 region has 14 residues. Germline CDR1 SGDLS, CDR2 YYNGEE. This CDR3 reads CASSVGTTYNEQFF. CDR3 nucleotide sequence: TGTGCCAGCAGCGTAGGGACAACCTACAATGAGCAGTTCTTC.